This T cell receptor (beta chain) was recovered during a study of blood T cell repertoires in COVID-19. Study background: In each case, the material was cDNA or gDNA derived from T cells, B-cell-depleted T cells, or PBMCs.

Sequencing was performed with immunoSEQ multiplex PCR; in TCRdb, only in-frame clones are kept and a portion is missing. The sample has under 130,000 clones; roughly four fifths are singletons. J gave up 8 bases and V 5 bases, and 5 bases lay outside the gene matches. This CDR3 has 14 amino acids. Germline loops: CDR1 LNHDA, CDR2 SQIVND (reference sequence). This clone was seen once. This sequence joins TRBV19 and TRBJ1-6, with 8 nucleotides matching TRBD1. Sequences were obtained from peripheral blood. This TCR came from a woman in her seventies with acute or convalescent COVID-19. The CDR3 is CASSGQGRDSPLHF. The CDR3 DNA is TGTGCCAGTAGTGGACAGGGTAGAGATTCACCCCTCCACTTT.